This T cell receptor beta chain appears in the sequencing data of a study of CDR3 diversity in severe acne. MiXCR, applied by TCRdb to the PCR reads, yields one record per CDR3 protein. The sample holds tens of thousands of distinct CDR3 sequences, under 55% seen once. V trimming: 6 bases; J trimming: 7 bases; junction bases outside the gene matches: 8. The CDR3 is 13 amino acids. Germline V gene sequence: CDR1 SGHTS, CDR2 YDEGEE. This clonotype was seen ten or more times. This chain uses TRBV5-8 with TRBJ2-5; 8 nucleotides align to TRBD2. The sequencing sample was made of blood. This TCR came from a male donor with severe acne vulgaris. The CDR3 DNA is TGTGCCAGCACCCGGGAGGGGTTCGGGACCCAGTACTTC. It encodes CASTREGFGTQYF. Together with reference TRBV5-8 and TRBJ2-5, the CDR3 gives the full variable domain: EAGVTQSPTHLIKTRGQQATLRCSPISGHTSVYWYQQALGLGLQFLLWYDEGEERNRGNFPPRFSGRQFPNYSSELNVNALELEDSALYLCASTREGFGTQYFGPGTRLLVL.